The 21 T cell receptor beta chains below come from one sample, sequenced in a study of CD8 T cells in Susac syndrome. The RNA, about 0.5 to 1 ug, was put through reverse transcription using random hexamers. TCRdb itself ran the immunoSEQ multiplex PCR reads through MiXCR, one entry per CDR3 protein. Here the sample spans about 280,000 distinct CDR3 sequences, about 85% being singletons. The material sequenced was CD8+ T cells from PBMCs. These receptor sequences come from a human donor with multiple sclerosis.

Here the CDR3 reads CASIGEGQNVAGNYGYTF. The CDR3, as DNA: TGTGCCAGCATAGGGGAAGGACAAAACGTTGCGGGGAACTATGGCTACACCTTC. The V and J genes are TRBV7-9 and TRBJ1-2; tentative D call: TRBD1 (5 bases). CDR1 and CDR2 from the germline V gene are SEHNR and FQNEAQ (reference sequence). V gave up 7 bases and J gave up 2 bases, with 26 bases separating them. The CDR3 extends over 18 amino acids.

V is TRBV12-3 or TRBV12-4 and J is TRBJ2-5, with 7 nucleotides matching TRBD1. The CDR3 contains 16 residues. V shed 7 bases, J shed 4 bases, and the junction held 15 bases outside the gene matches. The CDR3 nucleotides are TGTGCCAGCACCCAAGGGCCGACAGGGTACGGAGAGACCCAGTACTTC. It codes for CASTQGPTGYGETQYF.

V is TRBV4-1 and J is TRBJ2-1; 9 positions match TRBD2. The V gene's germline CDR1 is MGHRA and CDR2 YSYEKL. This CDR3 is built from 15 residues. V was pared by 7 bases and J by 8 bases, with 12 bases of the junction left unmatched. CDR3 nucleotide sequence: TGCGCCAGCAACTTTCCGGCGGGAGGGCGCGATGAGCAGTTCTTC. Its protein product is CASNFPAGGRDEQFF.

The chain carries TRBV7-6 and TRBJ2-3; no firm D call. The CDR3 has 15 amino acids. Germline assignment: CDR1 SGHVS and CDR2 FNYEAQ. V was shortened by 4 bases and J by 3 bases, with 14 bases between the two germline ends. The CDR3 DNA is TGTGCCAGCAGCTCCAGGACCCCCGGGACAGATACGCAGTATTTT. Protein sequence: CASSSRTPGTDTQYF.

The V gene is TRBV7-9, the J gene TRBJ2-7; 8 bases map to TRBD2. V shed 3 bases, J shed 2 bases, and the junction held 6 bases outside the gene matches. Germline values: CDR1 SEHNR, CDR2 FQNEAQ (reference sequence). This CDR3 is built from 15 residues. CDR3 sequence reads: CASSFLAGGTYEQYF. In DNA form, the CDR3 reads TGTGCCAGCAGCTTCCTAGCGGGCGGGACCTACGAGCAGTACTTC.

The sample holds a few counts of this clonotype. The rearrangement uses TRBV3-1 and TRBJ2-1, with 10 bases fitting TRBD2. After removal of 4 bases from V and 4 bases from J, the junction contained 4 bases not matched to a gene. In germline, CDR1 is LGHDT, CDR2 YNNKEL (reference sequence). The CDR3 sequence is 15 residues long. The CDR3 loop is CASSPTSGAYNEQFF. CDR3 nucleotide sequence: TGTGCCAGCAGCCCTACTAGCGGGGCGTACAATGAGCAGTTCTTC.

The chain is built from TRBV4-1 and TRBJ1-5; D is undetermined. Germline assignment: CDR1 MGHRA and CDR2 YSYEKL. The CDR3 has 16 amino acids. Trimming shortened V by 0 bases and J by 2 bases, and 11 bases separated the two germline ends. The CDR3 coding sequence is TGCGCCAGCAGCCAAGATCCTGGACGGGGCAATCAGCCCCAGCATTTT. Protein: CASSQDPGRGNQPQHF.

This clonotype was seen more than once but under ten times. The chain combines TRBV9 with TRBJ2-7; TRBD2 matches 8 bases. Looked up from germline, CDR1 is SGDLS and CDR2 is YYNGEE. V shed 3 bases and J 5 bases; nucleotides not matched to a gene: 7. CDR3 length: 14 residues. The CDR3 loop is CASSASGSTNEQYF. In nucleotides, the CDR3 is TGTGCCAGCAGCGCCAGCGGGAGTACTAACGAGCAGTACTTC.

DNA for the CDR3: TGCGCCAGCAGCGCTCCCGGGACGGCCAATTCACCCCTCCACTTT. It specifies CASSAPGTANSPLHF. The chain joins TRBV5-1 to TRBJ1-6; a possible D gene is TRBD1 (5 bases). Germline V lookup: CDR1 SGHRS, CDR2 YFSETQ. V was clipped by 4 bases and J by 7 bases, with 15 bases between them. This CDR3 region has 15 residues.

This sequence joins TRBV2 and TRBJ2-1, with 8 bases fitting TRBD1. J gave up 6 bases and V 11 bases, and 12 bases lay outside the gene matches. The germline gives CDR1 SNHLY, CDR2 FYNNEI. The CDR3 contains 14 residues. The CDR3 DNA sequence: TGTGCCTCCATCGGGCAGGGGGCTAGCAATGAGCAGTTCTTC. It codes for CASIGQGASNEQFF. The variable domain in full, completed from reference TRBV2 and TRBJ2-1, reads EPEVTQTPSHQVTQMGQEVILRCVPISNHLYFYWYRQILGQKVEFLVSFYNNEISEKSEIFDDQFSVERPDGSNFTLKIRSTKLEDSAMYFCASIGQGASNEQFFGPGTRLTVL.

J is TRBJ2-1 and V is TRBV10-3; D may be TRBD2 (5 bases). Trimming took off 5 bases at V and 8 bases at J, with 16 bases between the two ends. Germline V lookup: CDR1 ENHRY, CDR2 SYGVKD. The CDR3 is 14 residues long. The CDR3 DNA reads as TGTGCCATCAGTACCGGGATATCAGGTGATGAGCAGTTCTTC. It translates to CAISTGISGDEQFF.

The chain carries TRBV20-1 and TRBJ2-7; 8 bases match TRBD2. Germline CDR1 reads DFQATT; CDR2 reads SNEGSKA (reference sequence). V shed 2 bases, J shed 6 bases, and the junction held 6 bases outside the gene matches. The CDR3 covers 13 residues. The CDR3 spells CSARSREGGEQYF. For the CDR3, the DNA is TGCAGTGCTAGATCTCGGGAGGGTGGCGAGCAGTACTTC.

This chain connects TRBV7-3 to TRBJ2-5; D is possibly TRBD1 (6 bases). The CDR3 has 14 amino acids. Germline values: CDR1 SGHTA, CDR2 FQGTGA. With 6 bases removed from V and 3 bases from J, the gap between germline ends came to 14 bases. For the CDR3, the DNA is TGTGCCAGCAGGCAAGTCGGGACAAAAGAGACCCAGTACTTC. Its protein is CASRQVGTKETQYF.

The CDR3 protein is CASSSRAGGPQDTQYF. The CDR3 DNA is TGTGCCAGCAGTTCACGAGCGGGAGGGCCGCAAGATACGCAGTATTTT. The J gene is TRBJ2-3, the V gene TRBV6-5; 10 nucleotides agree with TRBD2. Unmatched junction bases numbered 9, after V lost 4 bases and J lost 5 bases. This CDR3 region has 16 residues. Germline-derived CDR1 and CDR2 are MNHEY and SVGAGI.

This clonotype came up a few times. The rearrangement links TRBV5-6 to TRBJ2-3; the match to TRBD2 covers 11 bases. The CDR3 covers 20 residues. Trimming at V came to 5 bases and at J to 4 bases, leaving 21 bases not matched to a gene. The germline gives CDR1 SGHDT, CDR2 YYEEEE. This CDR3 is CASSPDRRTSGSRRADTQYF. In DNA form, the CDR3 reads TGTGCCAGCAGTCCGGACAGGCGCACTAGCGGGAGCCGGAGGGCAGATACGCAGTATTTT.

J is TRBJ1-3 and V is TRBV10-3; D is perhaps TRBD1 (5 bases). There are 15 residues in the CDR3. Germline CDR1 is ENHRY and CDR2 is SYGVKD. Trimming removed 0 bases from V and 2 bases from J, with 8 bases in between. For the CDR3, the DNA is TGTGCCATCAGTGAGTCAGCAGGGACTGGAAACACCATATATTTT. Its translation is CAISESAGTGNTIYF.

This clonotype occurred a few times. The rearrangement uses TRBV6-1 and TRBJ2-3, with 15 bases identical to TRBD2. The V segment lost 6 bases and the J segment 3 bases; nucleotides outside the gene matches: 1. Germline values: CDR1 MNHNS, CDR2 SASEGT. This CDR3 spans 15 amino acids. Here the CDR3 reads CASRGTSGRTDTQYF. The CDR3 DNA reads TGTGCCAGCAGGGGGACTAGCGGGAGGACAGATACGCAGTATTTT.

The CDR3 protein is CASSRGTSGSLETQYF. CDR3 DNA sequence: TGTGCCAGCAGTCGGGGGACTAGCGGGAGTTTAGAGACCCAGTACTTC. The chain carries TRBV6-1 and TRBJ2-5; 14 nucleotides line up with TRBD2. Germline V gene sequence: CDR1 MNHNS, CDR2 SASEGT. Trimming took 5 bases from V and 4 from J; bases not matched to a gene: 6. The length of the CDR3 is 16 residues.

The chain has TRBV29-1 and TRBJ2-1, with 8 positions matching TRBD2. Trimming cost V 6 bases and J 7 bases; bases outside gene matches: 8. This CDR3 has 13 residues. Germline assignment: CDR1 SQVTM and CDR2 ANQGSEA. This CDR3 reads CSVSAGVRNEQFF. In DNA form, the CDR3 reads TGCAGCGTATCAGCGGGAGTTAGGAATGAGCAGTTCTTC.

The chain combines TRBV2 with TRBJ2-2; no clear D gene. The CDR3 covers 13 residues. Germline V lookup: CDR1 SNHLY, CDR2 FYNNEI. V was cut by 5 bases and J by 3 bases, with 7 bases left in between. CDR3 sequence (DNA): TGTGCCAGCAGTCTCCAACACACCGGGGAGCTGTTTTTT. Protein product: CASSLQHTGELFF.

V usage is TRBV19 and J usage is TRBJ1-6; D perhaps matches TRBD1 (6 bases). Germline values: CDR1 LNHDA, CDR2 SQIVND (reference sequence). CDR3 length: 14 amino acids. V lost 5 bases and J 11 bases, leaving 16 bases between the germline ends. CDR3 DNA sequence: TGTGCCAGTAGTTGGACGGAAGGGGGGACACCCCTCCACTTT. Residues: CASSWTEGGTPLHF.